These T cell receptor beta chains were read from a single sample in a study of cytomegalovirus exposure and HLA in healthy donors. The table came from immunoSEQ multiplex PCR; TCRdb's copy has only in-frame clones and leaves some out. The data show about 150,000 clones, about 76% seen once. Sequencing used PBMCs. The receptors were gathered from a man under 40 in good health and CMV-seropositive. The CDR3 runs from the conserved cysteine through the conserved F or W. The D gene is left open where the match is weak. Only some rows state a clone size, as once, few, many or a class for expanded clones.

TRBJ2-7 | TRBV10-2 | - | - | CASSDPRGKYEQYF | TGCGCCAGCAGTGACCCCCGGGGGAAATACGAGCAGTACTTC
TRBJ2-2 | TRBV2 | - | - | CASNTGFTGELFF | TGTGCCAGCAATACAGGGTTCACCGGGGAGCTGTTTTTT
TRBJ2-3 | TRBV25-1 | - | TRBD2 | CASSAGAAGGPLDTQYF | TGTGCCAGCAGTGCGGGGGCAGCGGGAGGGCCTTTAGATACGCAGTATTTT
TRBJ2-2 | TRBV19 | - | TRBD2 | CASSPLARGTGELFF | TGTGCCAGTAGCCCACTAGCGCGGGGAACCGGGGAGCTGTTTTTT
TRBJ1-6 | TRBV30 | - | TRBD1 | CAWRTGTIFYNSPLHF | TGTGCCTGGAGGACAGGGACCATCTTCTATAATTCACCCCTCCACTTT
TRBJ2-1 | TRBV10-3 | - | TRBD2 | CAIRAGSSGTSYNEQFF | TGTGCCATCAGGGCGGGATCTAGCGGGACTTCGTACAATGAGCAGTTCTTC
TRBJ1-4 | TRBV7-2 | - | TRBD1 | CASSTWTGGNEKLFF | TGTGCCAGCAGCACCTGGACAGGGGGTAATGAAAAACTGTTTTTT
TRBJ2-5 | TRBV5-6 | - | TRBD2 | CASSFGSGRIGEQYF | TGTGCCAGCAGCTTCGGTAGCGGGAGAATTGGAGAGCAGTACTTC
TRBJ2-5 | TRBV5-1 | - | TRBD2 | CASSSPRTSGRETQYF | TGCGCCAGCAGCTCACCAAGGACTAGCGGGCGGGAGACCCAGTACTTC
TRBJ2-5 | TRBV7-9 | once | TRBD2 | CASNRAGEETQYF | TGTGCCAGCAACCGAGCGGGAGAAGAGACCCAGTACTTC
TRBJ2-5 | TRBV30 | few | - | CAAPTEQETQYF | TGTGCCGCCCCAACTGAGCAAGAGACCCAGTACTTC